This T cell receptor (beta chain) was recorded in a study of T cells in Graves' hyperthyroidism and ophthalmopathy. Stable disease denoted Graves' hyperthyroidism without ophthalmopathy progression within 18 months. From RNA transcripts, TCR beta CDR3 regions were amplified. The HTBI primer set drove a first-round RT-PCR of the TCR CDR3. MiXCR, applied by TCRdb to the multiplex PCR reads, yields one record per CDR3 protein. The data contain a few hundred thousand distinct CDR3 sequences, 21% of them singletons. Concerning this clonotype: The antigen is undetermined. At one of its ends the junction is not consistent with the germline gene, which may arise from a read error.

Overall study findings and caveats: Progression to ophthalmopathy was predicted a median of about 6.6 months early. A 13 V-J signature model discriminated ophthalmopathy versus stable hyperthyroidism.

The CDR3 loop spans 15 amino acids. Per the germline V gene, CDR1 is SGHRS and CDR2 is YFSETQ. This clonotype was sampled from a woman between 45 and 60 years old with Graves' hyperthyroidism. This chain links TRBV5-1 with TRBJ1-4; D is uncertain. The sequenced sample consisted of blood. Here the CDR3 reads CASRPDGLGGEELFF. DNA for the CDR3: TGCGCCAGCAGACCGGACGGACTGGGCGGTGAAGAACTGTTTTTT.